The 2 T cell receptor beta chains reported below all come from one sample, sequenced in a study of tumor-infiltrating lymphocytes in primary liver carcinoma. Extraction also yielded germline DNA, while blood RNA was obtained from unsorted whole blood. Using a constant-region primer together with ProtoScript II reverse transcriptase, TCR beta cDNA was made from approximately 500 ng of total RNA. Slightly modified ARM-PCR served as the procedure for the TCR beta libraries. These libraries came from three rounds of nested multiplex PCR. Two initial PCR rounds of approximately 10 cycles each paired TRBV1-TRBV30 forward primers with a C-beta reverse primer. A single record per CDR3 protein comes from TCRdb applying MiXCR to the multiplex PCR reads. Seen here are 300,000 to 350,000 distinct CDR3 sequences, more than 55% observed once, and the top ten hold approximately 17%. The sequenced sample was peripheral blood. The receptors come from a young woman with primary liver carcinoma and hepatitis B virus infection.

Regarding this clonotype: An end of the junction does not agree with germline; a read error may underlie this. The V call is TRBV11-2, the J call TRBJ2-1; no clear D gene. The CDR3 is made up of 15 amino acids. The germline V gene encodes CDR1 SGHAT and CDR2 FQNNGV. Written as DNA, the CDR3 is TGTGTCAGCAGCTTAGGGTCCTTAAGTATCCATGAGCAGTTCTTC. It codes for CVSSLGSLSIHEQFF.

The chain links TRBV29-1 to TRBJ2-6; D is unresolved. This CDR3 region has 13 residues. Trimming stripped 7 bases from V and 0 bases from J, with 7 bases between. Per germline, CDR1 SQVTM and CDR2 ANQGSEA. The CDR3 nucleotides read TGCAGCGCCTCCCGCTCTGGGGCCAACGTCCTGACTTTC. Its translation is CSASRSGANVLTF.